A selection of T cell receptor beta chains follows, all from one sample in a study of blood T cell repertoires in COVID-19. Libraries were prepared by immunoSEQ multiplex PCR; TCRdb keeps only in-frame clonotypes and omits some of them. The sample has fewer than 200,000 clones; around 82% are singletons. The sample was peripheral blood. The receptors were sampled from a woman of 80 years or more with acute or convalescent COVID-19. The CDR3 runs from the conserved cysteine through the conserved F or W. A D gene is named only where the DNA matches it firmly. Part of the rows lack a size; the others show once, few, many or a class for expanded clones.

D | J | size | V | DNA | CDR3
TRBD1 | TRBJ2-5 | - | TRBV19 | TGTGCCAGTAGCCCGACAGGGTCGGGAGAGACCCAGTACTTC | CASSPTGSGETQYF
TRBD1 | TRBJ1-5 | - | TRBV19 | TGTGCCAGTAAGAGACAGGGAGGCGATCAGCCCCAGCATTTT | CASKRQGGDQPQHF
TRBD1 | TRBJ1-5 | - | TRBV2 | TGTGCCAGCAGTACCACAGGGGGACCAGGGCCCCAGCATTTT | CASSTTGGPGPQHF
TRBD1 | TRBJ2-7 | - | TRBV7-2 | TGTGCCAGCAGCCCCTTCGCCAGGGGGCTAAACGAGCAGTACTTC | CASSPFARGLNEQYF
TRBD1 | TRBJ1-1 | - | TRBV19 | TGTGCCAGTAGGCGACAGGGAGAAACTGAAGCTTTCTTT | CASRRQGETEAFF
- | TRBJ2-1 | - | TRBV6-4 | TGTGCCAGCCGTCGATCTCGGGATCCTGGGGATGAGCAGTTCTTC | CASRRSRDPGDEQFF
TRBD2 | TRBJ2-7 | - | TRBV7-9 | TGTGCCAGCAGCCCATCCGTCGGGAGGAGCTCCTACGAGCAGTACTTC | CASSPSVGRSSYEQYF
- | TRBJ1-4 | - | TRBV5-1 | TGCGCCAGCAGCCCCCAGGGGCAGATTAATGAAAAACTGTTTTTT | CASSPQGQINEKLFF
TRBD1 | TRBJ1-5 | - | TRBV5-8 | TGTGCCAGCAGCTGGACAGGGTCTAGCAATCAGCCCCAGCATTTT | CASSWTGSSNQPQHF
- | TRBJ1-4 | - | TRBV12-3/TRBV12-4 | TGTGCCAGCGCCGGGGGGGAAAAACTGTTTTTT | CASAGGEKLFF
- | TRBJ2-5 | - | TRBV12-5 | TGTGCTAGTGGTTTGCGAGTAGGAGGCCAAGAGACCCAGTACTTC | CASGLRVGGQETQYF
TRBD2 | TRBJ2-1 | - | TRBV18 | TGTGCCAGCTCCCCAAGGACTAGCGGAGGCAATGAGCAGTTCTTC | CASSPRTSGGNEQFF
- | TRBJ1-3 | - | TRBV29-1 | TGCAGCGTGCATAGGGGGTCTGGAAACACCATATATTTT | CSVHRGSGNTIYF
- | TRBJ1-4 | - | TRBV5-4 | TGTGCCAGCAGCTTGGGGGCCAATAATGAAAAACTGTTTTTT | CASSLGANNEKLFF
- | TRBJ2-7 | - | TRBV6-1 | TGTGCCAGCAGTGAAGGGTACCGGGCAGGGGGGTACGAGCAGTACTTC | CASSEGYRAGGYEQYF
- | TRBJ1-3 | - | TRBV3-1/TRBV3-2 | TGTGCCAGCAGCCTTTATACTGGAAACACCATATATTTT | CASSLYTGNTIYF
TRBD2 | TRBJ2-3 | - | TRBV5-6 | TGTGCCAGCAGCTTATATAGCGGGGGGCACACAGATACGCAGTATTTT | CASSLYSGGHTDTQYF
TRBD1 | TRBJ2-2 | - | TRBV6-5 | TGTGCCAGCAGCCCGGGACAGGGGGCGGGCGGGGAGCTGTTTTTT | CASSPGQGAGGELFF
TRBD2 | TRBJ2-3 | - | TRBV7-7 | TGTGCCAGCAGCTCGGGACTAGCGGGGGGCTTCACAGATACGCAGTATTTT | CASSSGLAGGFTDTQYF
TRBD2 | TRBJ2-1 | - | TRBV24-1 | TGTGCCACCAGTGGGGTAGCGGGAGGGGCCAATGAGCAGTTCTTC | CATSGVAGGANEQFF
- | TRBJ2-7 | few | TRBV30 | TGTGCCTGGACCCGAGGGCCGGCTAGCGAGCAGTACTTC | CAWTRGPASEQYF
- | TRBJ1-4 | - | TRBV3-1/TRBV3-2 | TGTGCCAGCAGCCCCCGGACGGGATACTATAATGAAAAACTGTTTTTT | CASSPRTGYYNEKLFF
TRBD2 | TRBJ2-4 | - | TRBV9 | TGTGCCAGCAGCTACGGACTAGCGGGGCCGCGGGGGAACATTCAGTACTTC | CASSYGLAGPRGNIQYF
TRBD1 | TRBJ2-6 | - | TRBV9 | TGTGCCAGCAGCGGAGAACAGGGGATGGGGTCTGGGGCCAACGTCCTGACTTTC | CASSGEQGMGSGANVLTF
TRBD2 | TRBJ2-1 | - | TRBV7-9 | TGTGCCAGCAGCACTAGCGGGAGGGCCGTCAATGAGCAGTTCTTC | CASSTSGRAVNEQFF
- | TRBJ2-3 | - | TRBV5-4 | TGTGCCAGCAGCGCCGACTTGGGGGCGGATACGCAGTATTTT | CASSADLGADTQYF
TRBD2 | TRBJ2-3 | - | TRBV6-5 | TGTGCCACCCAGCGGGATATAGATACGCAGTATTTT | CATQRDIDTQYF
- | TRBJ2-7 | - | TRBV9 | TGTGCCAGCAGCGTAGCAGGCCGAAGCTCCTACGAGCAGTACTTC | CASSVAGRSSYEQYF
- | TRBJ2-1 | - | TRBV6-5 | TGTGCAACGGGGCAGGGGAATGAGCAGTTCTTC | CATGQGNEQFF
TRBD2 | TRBJ2-3 | - | TRBV19 | TGTGCCAGTATTCCAGCGGGGGGGCCTCGTTCAGATACGCAGTATTTT | CASIPAGGPRSDTQYF
TRBD1 | TRBJ1-2 | - | TRBV6-5 | TGTGCCAGCAGCGCACCGGGGACAGGGATCGGCTACACCTTC | CASSAPGTGIGYTF
TRBD2 | TRBJ2-5 | - | TRBV7-6 | TGTGCCAGCAGCCTAGGGCTAGCGGCGGGGTCAGAGACCCAGTACTTC | CASSLGLAAGSETQYF
TRBD2 | TRBJ2-3 | - | TRBV4-3 | TGCGCCAGCAGCCCGGGACTAGCGGGGGTAGATACGCAGTATTTT | CASSPGLAGVDTQYF
- | TRBJ2-3 | few | TRBV19 | TGTGCCAGTAAAAACCCCGGCGGGCACAGCACAGATACGCAGTATTTT | CASKNPGGHSTDTQYF
- | TRBJ2-2 | - | TRBV9 | TGTGCCAGCAGCGTAAGGGGGGGTACCGGGGAGCTGTTTTTT | CASSVRGGTGELFF
- | TRBJ1-1 | - | TRBV27 | TGTGCCAGCAGTTTATCGAGACAGTTGAACACTGAAGCTTTCTTT | CASSLSRQLNTEAFF
TRBD1 | TRBJ2-2 | - | TRBV6-6 | TGTGCCAGCAGTTCTCATCAGGGGGCGGGAACCGGGGAGCTGTTTTTT | CASSSHQGAGTGELFF
- | TRBJ1-1 | - | TRBV2 | TGTGCCAGCAGCTTTAAGGGGCTGGGGACTGAAGCTTTCTTT | CASSFKGLGTEAFF
- | TRBJ1-1 | - | TRBV6-5 | TGTGCCAGCAGTCTGACAGCCCCCCCTGAAGCTTTCTTT | CASSLTAPPEAFF
- | TRBJ1-6 | - | TRBV7-9 | TGTGCCAGCAGCGACGGGGGGCGGATACCCCTCCACTTT | CASSDGGRIPLHF
TRBD1 | TRBJ2-1 | - | TRBV27 | TGTGCCAGCAGTTCCCGACAGGGTTCCTACAATGAGCAGTTCTTC | CASSSRQGSYNEQFF